This T cell receptor beta chain was sequenced for a study of T cell repertoires in cytomegalovirus infection (dated by TCRdb to 2018 to 2020). Background on the whole study: Recently identified HLA-C-restricted CMV epitopes, whose presentation resists viral immunomodulation, were targeted by peptide stimulations together with well-studied HLA-B-restricted epitopes. Because public TCR beta signatures pointed to carriage of CMV infection together with the matching HLA type, the HLA type of each donor mattered for the analysis. Here is what the overall study found, with its caveats: Cumulative frequency of public TCR beta family members discriminated carriers of CMV infection plus the relevant HLA type in this cohort and an independent approximately 360-donor cohort. The ex vivo response was dominated by HLA-C-restricted CMV-specific TCR beta clonotypes, and the single most frequent clonotype in two of eight donors was supplied by these HLA-C-restricted clonotypes.

TCRdb shows the sequencer as Illumina HiSeq 1500. The public sequencing data were trimmed at Q25 with fastp and processed into clonotypes with MiXCR by TCRdb, which kept only in-frame beta chains. Each CDR3 protein gets just one entry, which takes the most common genes and DNA from the rows behind it. The sample profile shows about 400,000 distinct CDR3 sequences; about 32% of them were found once. The ten most abundant clones make up about 13% of the sample. What this sample's treatment or condition label stands for: in vitro stimulation with specific CMV peptide epitopes to enrich CMV-specific T cells. The germline V gene gives CDR1 as MNHNS and CDR2 as SASEGT. The CDR3 holds 14 amino acids from the cysteine to the phenylalanine. Only the CDR3 DNA stays, 42 bases, in frame from base 1. V is pruned by 7 bases and J by 5 bases, leaving 8 bases of the junction without a gene match. This clonotype turned up a few times. Its antigen target is currently unknown. Base qualities were left out, and no much larger clone turns up one base away.

The V and J segments used are TRBV6-1 and TRBJ2-5; the central 9 bases match TRBD1. The receptor was isolated from a human donor in good health (CMV status not recorded). Some clones in this sample may be carry-over from other donors' samples. Here the sequenced sample was cultured PBMCs, taken from culture after CMV antigen stimulation. The CDR3 region reads CASTSGGQGETQYF. At the DNA level, the sequence is TGTGCCAGCACCTCAGGGGGACAGGGCGAGACCCAGTACTTC.